These 22 T cell receptor beta chains were all obtained from the same sample, sequenced in a study of CD8+ T cells in alopecia areata. Cells from pooled cutaneous lymph nodes were sorted by CD4, CD8alpha, NKG2D, NKG2ACE and other markers. cDNA serving as the sequencing template came from extracted, reverse transcribed RNA. Data came from immunoSEQ multiplex PCR; TCRdb stores just in-frame clones and leaves some out. The sample shows around 300,000 clones, none of them appearing just once. Sequenced material: CD4+ T cells sorted from a lymph node. These receptors were collected from a C3H/HeJ mouse with alopecia areata. This strain's MHC haplotype is H2-k.

In regard to this clone: The genes are named according to mouse. The read terminates 3 residues before the CDR3 end, so the remaining end is supplied by the germline J gene. The genes are TRBV31 and TRBJ1-6; 10 nucleotides align to TRBD1. TRBJ1-6 is flagged as an ORF with uncertain function. This CDR3 spans 16 amino acids. The germline V gene has CDR1 GKSSPN and CDR2 SITVG. The ends lost 1 base at V and 1 base at J; junction bases unmatched: 1. This CDR3 is CAWSRGQGSYNSPLYF. The DNA read from the CDR3 is TGTGCCTGGAGTCGGGGACAGGGGTCCTATAATTCGCCC.

For this clone: Germline and genes: mouse. The sequenced fragment ends 4 residues before the CDR3 boundary, so the rest is inferred from the germline J gene. V is TRBV12-1 and J is TRBJ2-2; 7 nucleotides line up with TRBD1. V was clipped by 0 bases and J by 1 base; unmatched bases: 7. Germline CDR1 is SGHSN and CDR2 is HYEKVE. This CDR3 has 17 residues. The CDR3 sequence: CASSLSRDRKNTGQLYF. CDR3 bases read: TGTGCCAGCTCTCTCTCGCGGGACAGAAAAAACACCGGG.

This clone was observed a few times. Gene names and germline refer to mouse. Coverage ceases 4 residues before the CDR3 finishes, and the germline J gene fills in the end. The chain carries TRBV5 and TRBJ1-2; D not certain. The CDR3 is made up of 13 amino acids. CDR1 LGHNA and CDR2 YNLKQL come from the germline V gene (reference sequence). V was clipped by 1 base and J by 3 bases, with 6 bases between them. The CDR3 region is CASSQVQDSDYTF. The sequenced part of the CDR3 DNA is TGTGCCAGCAGCCAAGTGCAGGACTCC.

With respect to this clone: Each gene name is a mouse one. The CDR3 goes on 4 residues after the read ends, and that part is filled in from the germline J gene. The rearrangement uses TRBV31 and TRBJ2-3; D is unclear. The CDR3 runs 14 residues. Trimming took off 1 base at V and 0 bases at J, with 8 bases between the two ends. Germline V gene data show CDR1 as GKSSPN and CDR2 as SITVG. This CDR3 reads CAWSPRSSAETLYF. CDR3 DNA, as far as it was read: TGTGCCTGGAGTCCCAGATCTAGTGCAGAA.

This clone was seen ten or more times. Germline and genes here are mouse. The missing CDR3 end, 4 residues past where the read stops, is filled in from the germline J gene. The chain couples TRBV13-3 to TRBJ2-7; no clear D gene. The germline gives CDR1 NNHDY, CDR2 SYVADS. The length of the CDR3 is 11 residues. CDR3 sequence reads: CASSDWYEQYF. CDR3 DNA (partial): TGTGCCAGCAGTGACTGGTAT.

This clone was seen only a few times. Mouse names are used for the genes. The read stops 4 residues short of the end of the CDR3; the missing end is completed from the germline J gene. This chain links TRBV13-3 with TRBJ2-7; 11 positions match TRBD1. Germline values: CDR1 NNHDY, CDR2 SYVADS. CDR3 size: 14 residues. After removal of 4 bases from V and 2 bases from J, the junction contained 2 bases not matched to a gene. CDR3 region: CASSWTGGPYEQYF. The covered CDR3 bases are TGTGCCAGCAGTTGGACAGGGGGCCCCTAT.

This clone was seen a handful of times. Mouse gene names and germline throughout. The sequence runs out 4 residues before the end of the CDR3; the remainder is reconstructed from the germline J gene. V usage is TRBV19 and J usage is TRBJ2-1, with TRBD1 matching 10 bases. The CDR3 loop spans 15 amino acids. V lost 5 bases and J lost 0; bases outside the gene matches: 2. Germline V gene lookup returns CDR1 FNHDT and CDR2 SITEND (reference sequence). CDR3 bases read: TGTGCCAGCAGCGGACAGGGGGTTAACTATGCT. Protein product: CASSGQGVNYA. The CDR3 in full is CASSGQGVNYAEQFF.

On this clone itself: Gene names are mouse gene names. The sample has other DNA sequences that encode this CDR3 too. CDR3 sequence: CASSLYNSPLYF. CDR3 bases read: TGTGCCAGCAGCCTCTATAATTCGCCC. The rearrangement joins TRBV13-1 to TRBJ1-6; D is ambiguous. With the read ending 3 residues before the CDR3 end, the germline J gene is used to fill in that end. TRBJ1-6 is noted as an ORF with a role that remains uncertain. Germline CDR1 NSHNY, CDR2 SYGAGN. V was cut by 5 bases and J by 3 bases, with 3 bases left in between. The length of the CDR3 is 12 residues.

Comment on this clone: Gene names refer to mouse genes. Sequencing ends 4 residues short of the CDR3 end; the germline J gene provides the rest. V is TRBV13-1 and J is TRBJ2-3; 8 nucleotides agree with TRBD2. The CDR3 is made up of 15 amino acids. Germline-derived CDR1 and CDR2 are NSHNY and SYGAGN. Trimming took 1 base from V and 2 from J; bases not matched to a gene: 3. The CDR3 DNA, read in part, is TGTGCCAGCAGTGATCGACTGGGGATTGCAGAA. Residues: CASSDRLGIAE. The full CDR3 is CASSDRLGIAETLYF.

This clone was observed at least ten times. All gene names here are mouse names. The CDR3 bases that were read are TGTGCCAGCAGTGAGGGCAGGGGATGGAATTCGCCC. Encoded protein: CASSEGRGWNSP. The full CDR3 reads CASSEGRGWNSPLYF. J is TRBJ1-6 and V is TRBV13-3; TRBD1 is a possible D gene (6 bases). The read ends 3 residues before the CDR3 terminus; that terminus is restored from the germline J gene. TRBJ1-6 is classed as an ORF, of uncertain function. The germline V gene encodes CDR1 NNHDY and CDR2 SYVADS. V was pared by 2 bases and J by 7 bases, with 13 bases between. This CDR3 region has 15 residues.

The sample holds many counts of this clone. Gene names and germline refer to mouse. This specimen includes other DNA sequences encoding the same CDR3. The chain's CDR3 is CAWSLGNYAEQFF. Incomplete CDR3 DNA: TGTGCCTGGAGTCTGGGGAACTATGCT. V is TRBV31 and J is TRBJ2-1; D is ambiguous. From the germline J gene comes the end of the CDR3, since the read stops 4 residues before it. The CDR3 extends over 13 amino acids. With 0 bases removed from V and 1 base from J, the gap between germline ends came to 4 bases. The V gene's germline CDR1 is GKSSPN and CDR2 SITVG.

About this clone itself: Here the gene names and germline are mouse. The covered CDR3 bases are TGTGCTAGCATGGGACAGGGGTCCCCA. Translating gives CASMGQGSP. The whole CDR3 sequence reads CASMGQGSPEVFF. The gene calls are TRBV29 and TRBJ1-1; 10 nucleotides match TRBD1. The read is 4 residues too short to cover the CDR3 end, so that end is filled in from the germline J gene. CDR1 and CDR2 (germline): MSHET, SYDVDS. The CDR3 is made up of 13 amino acids.

On this clone: Germline and genes here are mouse. With the read ending 4 residues before the CDR3 end, the germline J gene is used to fill in that end. The chain employs TRBV31 and TRBJ2-2; 11 bases map to TRBD2. Per the germline V gene, CDR1 is GKSSPN and CDR2 is SITVG. V shed 7 bases, J shed 1 base, and the junction held 2 bases outside the gene matches. The CDR3 is 14 residues long. The covered CDR3 bases are TGTGCCTCTGACTGGGGGGGAAACACCGGG. This gives the protein CASDWGGNTG. In full, the CDR3 reads CASDWGGNTGQLYF.

This clone was detected only a few times. Mouse names are used for the genes. The CDR3 end lies 4 residues beyond the end of the read and is filled in from the germline J gene. The chain joins TRBV13-1 to TRBJ2-4, with 8 bases fitting TRBD2. The CDR3 contains 16 residues. Trimming took 1 base from V and 0 from J; bases not matched to a gene: 4. From germline, CDR1 is NSHNY and CDR2 SYGAGN. Here the CDR3 reads CASSDRWGASQNTLYF. CDR3 bases read: TGTGCCAGCAGTGATCGCTGGGGGGCGAGTCAAAAC.

With respect to this clone: Gene names are mouse gene names. Read sequence stops 4 residues before the CDR3 end, and the germline J gene provides the missing end. The chain has TRBV12-1 and TRBJ2-5, with TRBD1 as a possible D gene (5 bases). Per the germline V gene, CDR1 is SGHSN and CDR2 is HYEKVE. V was clipped by 0 bases and J by 0 bases, with 9 bases between them. The CDR3 is 15 residues long. CDR3 sequence reads: CASSLLDNNQDTQYF. CDR3 bases read: TGTGCCAGCTCTCTCTTGGACAATAACCAAGAC. Looking up the rest from reference TRBV12-1 and TRBJ2-5 gives the full variable domain: DSGVVQSPRHIIKEKGGRSVLTCIPISGHSNVVWYQQTLGKELKFLIQHYEKVERDKGFLPSRFSVQQFDDYHSEMNMSALELEDSAMYFCASSLLDNNQDTQYFGPGTRLLVL.

This clone was seen more than once but under ten times. Gene labels here are mouse ones. Read sequence stops 4 residues before the CDR3 end, and the germline J gene provides the missing end. V usage is TRBV29 and J usage is TRBJ2-3; 8 bases match TRBD1. CDR1 is MSHET, CDR2 SYDVDS, per germline. V shed 4 bases and J 1 base; nucleotides not matched to a gene: 1. This CDR3 has 14 amino acids. The DNA read from the CDR3 is TGTGCTAGCAGTTCAGGGGGCGGTGCAGAA. Translated: CASSSGGGAE. The whole CDR3 protein reads CASSSGGGAETLYF.

This clone was found a few times. Gene labels here are mouse ones. The read gets to within 4 residues of the CDR3 end, and the germline J gene fills in the rest. This chain uses TRBV19 with TRBJ2-3, with 9 bases aligning to TRBD2. The V gene's germline CDR1 is FNHDT and CDR2 SITEND (reference sequence). J gave up 0 bases and V 0 bases, and 5 bases lay outside the gene matches. This CDR3 contains 17 residues. The CDR3 protein is CASSIVLGGRSAETLYF. The DNA read from the CDR3 is TGTGCCAGCAGTATAGTGTTGGGGGGGCGCAGTGCAGAA.

Comments on this clone: Here the gene names and germline are mouse. The observed sequence ends 4 residues before the CDR3 terminus, with the missing tail filled in from the germline J gene. The sample has other DNA sequences that encode this CDR3 too. This chain joins TRBV31 and TRBJ2-7, with TRBD1 as a possible D gene (5 bases). Germline V gene lookup returns CDR1 GKSSPN and CDR2 SITVG. The CDR3 covers 12 residues. The CDR3 bases that were read are TGTGCCTGGAGCCCCCAGGGATAT. Translating it yields CAWSPQGY. The whole CDR3 region reads CAWSPQGYEQYF.

There are many counts of this clone. Genes and germline are mouse. The read ends 4 residues before the CDR3 terminus; that terminus is restored from the germline J gene. V gene TRBV17 combines with J gene TRBJ2-1, with 7 bases aligning to TRBD2. The CDR3 covers 13 residues. Germline V lookup: CDR1 MNHDT, CDR2 YYDKIL. With V trimmed by 8 bases and J by 4 bases, 5 bases remained unmatched. The CDR3 is CASGLGGYAEQFF. The CDR3 DNA, read in part, is TGTGCTAGCGGTTTGGGGGGATATGCT.

Concerning this clone itself: The genes are named according to mouse. Read coverage stops 4 residues before the CDR3 terminus; the germline J gene supplies the remainder. This specimen includes other DNA sequences encoding the same CDR3. The rearrangement joins TRBV13-3 to TRBJ2-3; TRBD2 matches at 10 bases. Per germline, CDR1 NNHDY and CDR2 SYVADS. The CDR3 runs 14 residues. Unmatched junction bases numbered 3, after V lost 5 bases and J lost 3 bases. The chain's CDR3 is CASSRDWGAETLYF. The sequenced part of the CDR3 DNA is TGTGCCAGCAGCCGGGACTGGGGAGCAGAA.

A remark on this clone: Genes here carry mouse names. The CDR3 end falls 4 residues outside the read, so it is completed with the germline J gene. Other DNA sequences within the sample encode an identical CDR3. The chain combines TRBV31 with TRBJ2-3; tentative D call: TRBD2 (7 bases). The germline gives CDR1 GKSSPN, CDR2 SITVG. Trimming pared 1 base from V and 0 bases from J, leaving 11 bases between. This CDR3 is 15 amino acids long. Incomplete CDR3 DNA: TGTGCCTGGAGTCCGGGGGGCACTAGTGCAGAA. This codes for CAWSPGGTSAE. In full, the CDR3 reads CAWSPGGTSAETLYF.

Worth noting for this clone: Genes and germline are mouse. The read falls 4 residues short of the CDR3 end, and the missing part is taken from the germline J gene. The genes are TRBV5 and TRBJ2-2; perhaps TRBD1 as D (5 bases). V gave up 1 base and J gave up 0 bases, with 9 bases separating them. CDR1 and CDR2 (germline): LGHNA, YNLKQL (reference sequence). CDR3 size: 16 residues. Partial CDR3 DNA: TGTGCCAGCAGCCAAGCAAGGACATCAAACACCGGG. Protein product: CASSQARTSNTG. The CDR3 in its entirety is CASSQARTSNTGQLYF.